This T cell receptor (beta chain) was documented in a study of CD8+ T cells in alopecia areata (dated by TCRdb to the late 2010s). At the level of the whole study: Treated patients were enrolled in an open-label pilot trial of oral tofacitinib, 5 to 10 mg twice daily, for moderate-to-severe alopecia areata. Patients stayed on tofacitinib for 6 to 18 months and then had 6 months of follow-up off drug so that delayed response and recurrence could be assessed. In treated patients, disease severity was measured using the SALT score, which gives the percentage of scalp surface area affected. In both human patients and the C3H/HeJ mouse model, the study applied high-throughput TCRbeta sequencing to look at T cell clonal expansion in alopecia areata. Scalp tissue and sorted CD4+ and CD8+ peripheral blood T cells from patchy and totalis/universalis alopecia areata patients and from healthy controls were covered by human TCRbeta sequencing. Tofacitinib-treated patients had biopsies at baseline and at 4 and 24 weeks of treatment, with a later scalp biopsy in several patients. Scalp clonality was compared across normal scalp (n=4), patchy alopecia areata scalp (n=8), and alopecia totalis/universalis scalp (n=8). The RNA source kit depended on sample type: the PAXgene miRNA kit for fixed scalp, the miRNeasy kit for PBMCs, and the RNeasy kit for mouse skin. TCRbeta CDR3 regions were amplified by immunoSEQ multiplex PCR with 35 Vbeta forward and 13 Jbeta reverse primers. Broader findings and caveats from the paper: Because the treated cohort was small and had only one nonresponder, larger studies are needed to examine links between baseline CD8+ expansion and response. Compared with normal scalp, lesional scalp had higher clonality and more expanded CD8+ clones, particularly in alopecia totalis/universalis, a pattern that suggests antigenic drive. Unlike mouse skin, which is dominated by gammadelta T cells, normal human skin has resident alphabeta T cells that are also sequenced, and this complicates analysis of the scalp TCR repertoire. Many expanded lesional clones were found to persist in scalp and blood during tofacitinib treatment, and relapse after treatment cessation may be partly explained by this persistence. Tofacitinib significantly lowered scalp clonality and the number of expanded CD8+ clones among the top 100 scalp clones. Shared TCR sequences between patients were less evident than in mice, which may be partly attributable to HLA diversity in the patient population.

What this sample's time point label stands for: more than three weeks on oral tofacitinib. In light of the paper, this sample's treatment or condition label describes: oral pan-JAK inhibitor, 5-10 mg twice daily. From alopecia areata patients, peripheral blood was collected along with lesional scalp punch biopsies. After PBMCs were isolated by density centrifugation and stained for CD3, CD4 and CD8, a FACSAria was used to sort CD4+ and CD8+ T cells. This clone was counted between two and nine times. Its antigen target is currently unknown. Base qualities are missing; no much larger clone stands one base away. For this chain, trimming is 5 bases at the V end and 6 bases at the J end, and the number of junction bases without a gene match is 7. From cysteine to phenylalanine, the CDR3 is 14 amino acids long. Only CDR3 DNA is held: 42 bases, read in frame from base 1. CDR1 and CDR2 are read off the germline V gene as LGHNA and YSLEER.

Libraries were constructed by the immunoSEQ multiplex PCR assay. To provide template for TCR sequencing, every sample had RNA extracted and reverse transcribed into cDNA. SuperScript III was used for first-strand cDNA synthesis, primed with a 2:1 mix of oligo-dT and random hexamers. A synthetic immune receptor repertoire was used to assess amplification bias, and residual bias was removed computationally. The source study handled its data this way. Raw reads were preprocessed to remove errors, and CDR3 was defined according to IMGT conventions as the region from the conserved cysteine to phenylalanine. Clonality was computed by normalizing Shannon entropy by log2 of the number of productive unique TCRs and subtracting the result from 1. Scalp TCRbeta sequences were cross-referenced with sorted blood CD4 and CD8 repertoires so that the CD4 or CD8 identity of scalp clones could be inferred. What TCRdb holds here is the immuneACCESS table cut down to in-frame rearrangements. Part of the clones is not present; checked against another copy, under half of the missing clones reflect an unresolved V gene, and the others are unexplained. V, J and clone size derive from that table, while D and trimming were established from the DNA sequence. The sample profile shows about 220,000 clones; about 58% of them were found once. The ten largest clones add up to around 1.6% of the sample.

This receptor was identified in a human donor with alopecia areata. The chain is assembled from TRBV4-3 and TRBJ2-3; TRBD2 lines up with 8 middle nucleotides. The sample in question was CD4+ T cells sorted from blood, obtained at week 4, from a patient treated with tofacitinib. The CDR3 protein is CASSVGLAQDTQYF. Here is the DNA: TGCGCCAGCAGCGTTGGACTAGCCCAGGATACGCAGTATTTT.